This entry concerns a single TCR beta chain. The antigen is unknown. The authors loaded roughly 200 ng DNA, tens of thousands of T cell genomes, into sorted-subset replicate PCRs. Profiled with immunoSEQ multiplex PCR; TCRdb holds only in-frame clones, not every one. In the table there are 2 million to 2.5 million clones, just under 95% of which are singletons. The source of the sample is a study of shared clonotypes between healthy human individuals. Germline V CDR1 and CDR2: KGHSH, LQKENI. This CDR3 contains 13 residues. Trimming cost V 6 bases and J 7 bases, with 15 bases left between them. Regarding the study as a whole: Rarefaction revealed incomplete sorted-subset sequencing despite large depth. Non-shared clonotypes had lower generation probabilities than clonotypes shared by all four sorted-subset donors. Donor clonotype sharing was expected to depend on sequencing depth.

V is TRBV18 and J is TRBJ1-2; D unclear. This receptor was identified in a man aged 18 to 29 in good health. Some clones in this sample may be carry-over from other donors' samples. Sequences were obtained from naive CD4+ T cells from PBMCs. Subset given: CD45RA+ positively selected. The CDR3: CASSPGLDSGYTF. The CDR3 nucleotides are TGTGCCAGCTCCCCTGGGTTGGACTCTGGCTACACCTTC.